This TCR beta chain was recovered during a study of tumor-infiltrating lymphocytes in primary liver carcinoma. With a constant-region primer, TCR beta cDNA was made from approximately 520 ng of total RNA. Library construction for TCR beta comprised three nested multiplex PCR rounds performed with slightly modified ARM-PCR. Running roughly 10 cycles apiece, the first two PCR rounds relied on TRBV1-TRBV30 forward primers together with a C-beta reverse primer. MiXCR was run by TCRdb on the multiplex PCR reads, yielding one entry per CDR3 protein. Here the sample spans some 320,000 distinct CDR3 sequences, 65% being singletons. J gave up 6 bases and V 1 base, and 8 bases lay outside the gene matches. Germline lookup yields CDR1 MDHEN and CDR2 SYDVKM. The CDR3 is 16 residues long. RNA was extracted from whole blood without cell sorting, alongside germline DNA.

The chain carries TRBV28 and TRBJ2-3; 9 bases fit TRBD1. Sequencing was carried out using peripheral blood. This TCR was sampled from a man aged 35-49 years with primary liver carcinoma and hepatitis B virus infection. The CDR3 loop is CASSLYGTGQRDTQYF. The CDR3 nucleotides read TGTGCCAGCAGTTTATACGGGACAGGGCAGCGGGATACGCAGTATTTT.